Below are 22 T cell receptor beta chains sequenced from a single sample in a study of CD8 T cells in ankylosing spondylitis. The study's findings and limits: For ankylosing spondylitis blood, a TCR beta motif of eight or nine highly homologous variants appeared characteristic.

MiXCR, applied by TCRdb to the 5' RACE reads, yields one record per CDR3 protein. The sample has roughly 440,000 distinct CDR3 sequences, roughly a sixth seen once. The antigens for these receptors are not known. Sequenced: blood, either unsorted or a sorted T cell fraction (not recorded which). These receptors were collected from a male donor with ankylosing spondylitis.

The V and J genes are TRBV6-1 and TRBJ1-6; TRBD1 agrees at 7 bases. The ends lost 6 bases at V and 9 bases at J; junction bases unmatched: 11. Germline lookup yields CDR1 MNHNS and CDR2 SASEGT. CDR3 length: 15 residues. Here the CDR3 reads CASSPGQVILSPLHF. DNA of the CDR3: TGTGCCAGCAGCCCCGGACAGGTTATTCTTTCACCCCTCCACTTT.

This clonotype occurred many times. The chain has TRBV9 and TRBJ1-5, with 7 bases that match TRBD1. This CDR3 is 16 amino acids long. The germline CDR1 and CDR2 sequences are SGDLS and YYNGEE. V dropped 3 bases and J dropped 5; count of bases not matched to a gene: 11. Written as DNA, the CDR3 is TGTGCCAGCAGCGCCACGCCAGGGGGGTCAGATCAGCCCCAGCATTTT. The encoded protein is CASSATPGGSDQPQHF.

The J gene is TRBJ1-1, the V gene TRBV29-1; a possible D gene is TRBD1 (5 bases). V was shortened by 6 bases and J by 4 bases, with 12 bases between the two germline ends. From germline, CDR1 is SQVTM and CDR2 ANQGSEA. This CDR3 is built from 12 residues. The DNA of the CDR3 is TGCAGCGTGGGGTCCCAGGGCACTGAAGCTTTCTTT. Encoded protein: CSVGSQGTEAFF.

CDR3 sequence: CASSLGQGGARSPLHF. For the CDR3, the DNA is TGTGCCAGCAGCTTGGGGCAGGGGGGAGCGCGCTCACCCCTCCACTTT. The chain combines TRBV7-9 with TRBJ1-6, with TRBD1 identical over 7 bases. This CDR3 spans 16 amino acids. The V gene's germline CDR1 is SEHNR and CDR2 FQNEAQ (reference sequence). V was clipped by 3 bases and J by 10 bases; unmatched bases: 12.

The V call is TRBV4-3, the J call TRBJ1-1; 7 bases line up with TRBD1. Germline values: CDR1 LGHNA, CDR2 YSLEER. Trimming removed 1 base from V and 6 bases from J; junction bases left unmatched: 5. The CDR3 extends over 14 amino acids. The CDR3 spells CASSQGDRAAEAFF. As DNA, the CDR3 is TGCGCCAGCAGCCAAGGCGACAGGGCGGCTGAAGCTTTCTTT.

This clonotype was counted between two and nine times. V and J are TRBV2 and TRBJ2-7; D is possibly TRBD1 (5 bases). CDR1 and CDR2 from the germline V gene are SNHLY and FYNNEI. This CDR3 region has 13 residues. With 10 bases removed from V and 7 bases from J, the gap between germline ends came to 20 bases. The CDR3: CATQRTLVGEQYF. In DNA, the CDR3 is TGTGCCACCCAAAGGACACTGGTTGGGGAGCAGTACTTC.

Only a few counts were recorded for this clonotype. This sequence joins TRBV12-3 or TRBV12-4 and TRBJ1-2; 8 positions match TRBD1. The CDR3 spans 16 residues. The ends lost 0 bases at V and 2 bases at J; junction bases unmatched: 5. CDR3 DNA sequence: TGTGCCAGCAGTTTAGCGTCCTGGACAGGGAACTATGGCTACACCTTC. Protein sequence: CASSLASWTGNYGYTF.

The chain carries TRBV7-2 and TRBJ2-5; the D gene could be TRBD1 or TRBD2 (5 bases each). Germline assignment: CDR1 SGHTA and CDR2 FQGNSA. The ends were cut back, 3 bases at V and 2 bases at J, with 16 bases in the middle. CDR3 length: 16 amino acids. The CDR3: CASSFIPGPTQETQYF. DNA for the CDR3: TGTGCCAGCAGCTTCATACCGGGACCCACACAAGAGACCCAGTACTTC.

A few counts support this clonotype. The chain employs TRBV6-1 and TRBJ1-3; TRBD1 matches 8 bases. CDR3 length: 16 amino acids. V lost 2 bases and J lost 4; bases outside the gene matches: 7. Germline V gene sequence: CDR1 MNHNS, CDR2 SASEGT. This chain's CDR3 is CASSEQGARNGNTIYF. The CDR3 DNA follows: TGTGCCAGCAGTGAACAGGGGGCTCGAAACGGAAACACCATATATTTT.

The CDR3 sequence: CASSERVVNTEAFF. The CDR3 DNA sequence: TGTGCCAGCAGTGAGAGGGTAGTGAACACTGAAGCTTTCTTT. This chain connects TRBV2 to TRBJ1-1; D call uncertain. CDR1 SNHLY and CDR2 FYNNEI come from the germline V gene. The CDR3 extends over 14 amino acids. With 3 bases removed from V and 0 bases from J, the gap between germline ends came to 8 bases.

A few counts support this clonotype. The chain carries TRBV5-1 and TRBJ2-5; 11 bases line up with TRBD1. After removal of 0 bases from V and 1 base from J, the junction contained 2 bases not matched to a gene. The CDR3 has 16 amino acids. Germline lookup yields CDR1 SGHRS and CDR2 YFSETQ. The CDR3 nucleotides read TGCGCCAGCAGCTTGGTAGGGACAGGGGGCCAAGAGACCCAGTACTTC. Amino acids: CASSLVGTGGQETQYF.

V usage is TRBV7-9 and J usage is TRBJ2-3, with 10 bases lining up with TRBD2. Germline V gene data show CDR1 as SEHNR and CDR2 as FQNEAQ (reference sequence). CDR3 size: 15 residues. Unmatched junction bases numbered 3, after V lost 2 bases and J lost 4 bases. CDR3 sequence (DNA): TGTGCCAGCAGCTTACCGGGACTAGCGTCAGATACGCAGTATTTT. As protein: CASSLPGLASDTQYF.

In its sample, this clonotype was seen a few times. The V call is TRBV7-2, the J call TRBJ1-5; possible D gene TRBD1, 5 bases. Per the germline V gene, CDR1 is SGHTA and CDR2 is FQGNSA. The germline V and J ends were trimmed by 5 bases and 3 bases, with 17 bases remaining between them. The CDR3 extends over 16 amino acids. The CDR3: CASSTTGGSANQPQHF. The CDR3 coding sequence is TGTGCCAGCAGCACAACCGGGGGAAGTGCCAATCAGCCCCAGCATTTT.

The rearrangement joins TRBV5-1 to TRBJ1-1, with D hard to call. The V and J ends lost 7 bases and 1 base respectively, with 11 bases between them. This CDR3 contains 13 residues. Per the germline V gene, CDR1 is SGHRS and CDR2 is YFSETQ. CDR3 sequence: CASSIKRNTEAFF. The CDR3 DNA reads TGCGCCAGCTCAATCAAGCGGAACACTGAAGCTTTCTTT.

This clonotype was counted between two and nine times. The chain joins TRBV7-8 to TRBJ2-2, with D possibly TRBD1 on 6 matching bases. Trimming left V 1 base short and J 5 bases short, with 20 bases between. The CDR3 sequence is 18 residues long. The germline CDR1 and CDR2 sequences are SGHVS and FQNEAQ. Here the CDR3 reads CASSLERRGVSKTGELFF. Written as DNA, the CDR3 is TGTGCCAGCAGCTTAGAGCGCAGGGGTGTTTCAAAGACCGGGGAGCTGTTTTTT.

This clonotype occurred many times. CDR3 amino acids: CASMKDRLNTEAFF. The DNA for the CDR3 is TGCGCCAGCATGAAAGACAGACTGAACACTGAAGCTTTCTTT. The V and J genes are TRBV5-1 and TRBJ1-1; D is possibly TRBD1 (5 bases). Germline loops: CDR1 SGHRS, CDR2 YFSETQ. There are 14 residues in the CDR3. The germline V and J ends were trimmed by 6 bases and 0 bases, with 12 bases remaining between them.

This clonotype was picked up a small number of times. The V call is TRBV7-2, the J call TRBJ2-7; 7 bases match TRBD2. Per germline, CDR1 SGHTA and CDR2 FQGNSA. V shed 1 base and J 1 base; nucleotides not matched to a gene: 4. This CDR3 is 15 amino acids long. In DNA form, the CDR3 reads TGTGCCAGCAGCTTAGAGTTCGGGGGGTCCTACGAGCAGTACTTC. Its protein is CASSLEFGGSYEQYF.

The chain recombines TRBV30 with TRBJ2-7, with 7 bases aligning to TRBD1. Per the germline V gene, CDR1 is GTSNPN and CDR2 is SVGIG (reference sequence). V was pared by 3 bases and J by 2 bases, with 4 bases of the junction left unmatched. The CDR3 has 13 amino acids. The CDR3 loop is CAWSGGQAYEQYF. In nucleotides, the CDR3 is TGTGCCTGGAGCGGAGGACAGGCCTACGAGCAGTACTTC.

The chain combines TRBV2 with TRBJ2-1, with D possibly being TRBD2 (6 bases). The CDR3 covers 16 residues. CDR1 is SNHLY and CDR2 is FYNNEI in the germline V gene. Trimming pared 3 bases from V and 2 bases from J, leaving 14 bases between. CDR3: CASSDFSGVTYNEQFF. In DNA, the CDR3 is TGTGCCAGCAGTGATTTTAGCGGAGTTACCTACAATGAGCAGTTCTTC.

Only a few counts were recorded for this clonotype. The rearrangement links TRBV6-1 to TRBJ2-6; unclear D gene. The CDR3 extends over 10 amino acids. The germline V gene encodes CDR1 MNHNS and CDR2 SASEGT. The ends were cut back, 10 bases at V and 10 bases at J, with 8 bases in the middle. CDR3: CATYQNVLTF. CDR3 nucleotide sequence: TGTGCCACATACCAAAACGTCCTGACTTTC.

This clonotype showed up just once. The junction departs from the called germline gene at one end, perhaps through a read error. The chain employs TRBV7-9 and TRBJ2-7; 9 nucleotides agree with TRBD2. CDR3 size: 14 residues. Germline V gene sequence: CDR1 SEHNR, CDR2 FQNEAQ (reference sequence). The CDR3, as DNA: TGTGCCAGCAGCATAGCGGGAGCAGGGAACGAGCAGTACTTC. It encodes CASSIAGAGNEQYF. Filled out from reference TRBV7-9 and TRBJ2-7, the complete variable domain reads DTGVSQNPRHKITKRGQNVTFRCDPISEHNRLYWYRQTLGQGPEFLTYFQNEAQLEKSRLLSDRFSAERPKGSFSTLEIQRTEQGDSAMYLCASSIAGAGNEQYFGPGTRLTVT.

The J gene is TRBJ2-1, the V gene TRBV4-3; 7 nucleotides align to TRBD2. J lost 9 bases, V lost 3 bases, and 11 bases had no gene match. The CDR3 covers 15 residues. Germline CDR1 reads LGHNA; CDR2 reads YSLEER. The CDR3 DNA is TGCGCCAGCAGCCAGAGAAACGGGGGGAAGGGTGAGCAGTTCTTC. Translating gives CASSQRNGGKGEQFF.